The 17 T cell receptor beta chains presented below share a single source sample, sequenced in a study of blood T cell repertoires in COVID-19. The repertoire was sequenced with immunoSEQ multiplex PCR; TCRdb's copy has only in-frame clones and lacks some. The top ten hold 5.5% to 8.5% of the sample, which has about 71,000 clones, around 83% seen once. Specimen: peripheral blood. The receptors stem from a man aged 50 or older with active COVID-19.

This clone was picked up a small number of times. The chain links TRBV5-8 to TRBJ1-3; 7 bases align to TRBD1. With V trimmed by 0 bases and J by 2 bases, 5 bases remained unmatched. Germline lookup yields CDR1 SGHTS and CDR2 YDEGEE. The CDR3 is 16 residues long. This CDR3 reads CASSLAGTATGNTIYF. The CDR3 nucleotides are TGTGCCAGCAGCTTGGCCGGGACAGCCACTGGAAACACCATATATTTT.

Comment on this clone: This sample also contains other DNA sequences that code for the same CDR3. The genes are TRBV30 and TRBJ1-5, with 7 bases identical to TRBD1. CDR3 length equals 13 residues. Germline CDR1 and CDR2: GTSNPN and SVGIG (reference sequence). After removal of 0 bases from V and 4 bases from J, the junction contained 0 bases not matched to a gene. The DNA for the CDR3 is TGTGCCTGGAGTGTACAGGGGAATCAGCCCCAGCATTTT. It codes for CAWSVQGNQPQHF. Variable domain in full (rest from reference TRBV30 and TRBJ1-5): SQTIHQWPATLVQPVGSPLSLECTVEGTSNPNLYWYRQAAGRGLQLLFYSVGIGQISSEVPQNLSASRPQDRQFILSSKKLLLSDSGFYLCAWSVQGNQPQHFGDGTRLSIL.

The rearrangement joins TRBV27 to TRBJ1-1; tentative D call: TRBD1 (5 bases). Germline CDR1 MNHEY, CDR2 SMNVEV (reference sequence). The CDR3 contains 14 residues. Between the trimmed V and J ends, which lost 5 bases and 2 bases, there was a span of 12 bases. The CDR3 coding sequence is TGTGCCAGCAGTCCCAGGGTAGTAAACACTGAAGCTTTCTTT. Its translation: CASSPRVVNTEAFF.

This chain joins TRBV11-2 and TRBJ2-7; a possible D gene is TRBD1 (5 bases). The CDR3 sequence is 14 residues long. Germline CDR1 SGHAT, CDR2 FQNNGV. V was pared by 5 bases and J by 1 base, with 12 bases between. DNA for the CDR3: TGTGCCAGCAGCCCATGGACACAATCCTACGAGCAGTACTTC. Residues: CASSPWTQSYEQYF.

The CDR3 sequence: CASRDDTYGYTF. In DNA, the CDR3 is TGTGCCAGCAGAGACGACACCTATGGCTACACCTTC. The chain links TRBV6-5 to TRBJ1-2, with D uncertain. V was clipped by 6 bases and J by 4 bases, with 9 bases between them. The germline V gene encodes CDR1 MNHEY and CDR2 SVGAGI. The length of the CDR3 is 12 residues.

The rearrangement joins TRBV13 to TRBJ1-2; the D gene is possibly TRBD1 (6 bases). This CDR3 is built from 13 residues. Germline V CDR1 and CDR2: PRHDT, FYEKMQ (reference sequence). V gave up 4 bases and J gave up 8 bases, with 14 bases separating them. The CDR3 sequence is CASSSSGGRGYTF. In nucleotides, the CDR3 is TGTGCCAGCAGCTCCTCCGGGGGGCGCGGCTACACCTTC.

This chain's CDR3 is CAWGGLAGGREQYF. CDR3 sequence (DNA): TGTGCCTGGGGCGGACTAGCGGGGGGGCGAGAGCAGTACTTC. This chain links TRBV30 with TRBJ2-7; 15 bases match TRBD2. The V and J ends lost 5 bases and 7 bases, in that order; junction bases with no gene match: 6. Germline CDR1 and CDR2: GTSNPN and SVGIG (reference sequence). This CDR3 region has 14 residues.

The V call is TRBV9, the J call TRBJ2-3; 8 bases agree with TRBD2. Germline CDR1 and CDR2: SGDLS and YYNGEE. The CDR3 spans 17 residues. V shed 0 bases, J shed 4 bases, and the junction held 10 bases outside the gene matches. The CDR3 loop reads CASSVGGGGGLADTQYF. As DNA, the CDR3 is TGTGCCAGCAGCGTAGGTGGTGGCGGGGGGTTAGCAGATACGCAGTATTTT.

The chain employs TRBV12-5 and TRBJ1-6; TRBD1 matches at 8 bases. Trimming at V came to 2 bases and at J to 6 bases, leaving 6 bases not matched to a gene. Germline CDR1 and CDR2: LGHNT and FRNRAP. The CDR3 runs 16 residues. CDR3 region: CASGLLQGARNSPLHF. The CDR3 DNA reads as TGTGCTAGTGGTTTGCTTCAGGGGGCCCGTAATTCACCCCTCCACTTT.

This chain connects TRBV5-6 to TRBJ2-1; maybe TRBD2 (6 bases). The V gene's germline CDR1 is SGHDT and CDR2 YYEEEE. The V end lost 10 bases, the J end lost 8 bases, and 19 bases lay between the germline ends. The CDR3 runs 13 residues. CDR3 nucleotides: TGTGCCGGAGCGACCGGGGGTGGAGATGAGCAGTTCTTC. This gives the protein CAGATGGGDEQFF.

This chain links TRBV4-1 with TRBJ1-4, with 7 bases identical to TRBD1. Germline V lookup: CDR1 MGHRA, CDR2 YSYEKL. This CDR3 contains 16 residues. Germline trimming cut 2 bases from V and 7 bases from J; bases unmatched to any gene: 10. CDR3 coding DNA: TGCGCCAGCAGCCAATTTCCCGTGGGACAGTCTGAAAAACTGTTTTTT. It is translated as CASSQFPVGQSEKLFF.

The CDR3 region has the DNA TGTGCCAGCAGCGTCGGGACAACAGTCACAGATACGCAGTATTTT. This gives the protein CASSVGTTVTDTQYF. V and J are TRBV9 and TRBJ2-3; TRBD1 is a possible D gene (6 bases). This CDR3 is built from 15 residues. Trimming removed 2 bases at V and 2 bases at J, with 12 bases between. Germline V gene lookup returns CDR1 SGDLS and CDR2 YYNGEE. Combining the CDR3 with reference TRBV9 and TRBJ2-3 gives the whole variable domain DSGVTQTPKHLITATGQRVTLRCSPRSGDLSVYWYQQSLDQGLQFLIQYYNGEERAKGNILERFSAQQFPDLHSELNLSSLELGDSALYFCASSVGTTVTDTQYFGPGTRLTVL.

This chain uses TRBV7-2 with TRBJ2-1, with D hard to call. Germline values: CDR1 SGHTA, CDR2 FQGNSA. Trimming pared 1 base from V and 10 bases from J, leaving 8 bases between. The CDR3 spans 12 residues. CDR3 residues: CASSLVPIEQFF. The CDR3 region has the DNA TGTGCCAGCAGCTTAGTCCCTATCGAGCAGTTCTTC.

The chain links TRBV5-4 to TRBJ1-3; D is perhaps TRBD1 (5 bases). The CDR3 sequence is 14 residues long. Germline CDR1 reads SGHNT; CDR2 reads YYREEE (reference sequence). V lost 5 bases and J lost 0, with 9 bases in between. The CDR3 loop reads CASRGTFSGNTIYF. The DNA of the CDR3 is TGTGCCAGCAGAGGGACTTTCTCTGGAAACACCATATATTTT.

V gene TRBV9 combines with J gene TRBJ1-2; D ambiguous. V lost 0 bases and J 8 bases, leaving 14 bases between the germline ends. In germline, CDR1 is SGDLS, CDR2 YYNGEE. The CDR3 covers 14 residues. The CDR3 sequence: CASSVEPAVKGYTF. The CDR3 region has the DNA TGTGCCAGCAGCGTAGAGCCCGCGGTCAAAGGCTACACCTTC.

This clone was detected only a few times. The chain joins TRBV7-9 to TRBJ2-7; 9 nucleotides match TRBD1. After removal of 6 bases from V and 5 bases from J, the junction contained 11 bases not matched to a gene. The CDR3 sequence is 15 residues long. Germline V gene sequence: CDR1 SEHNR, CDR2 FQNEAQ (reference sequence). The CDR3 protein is CASRGPGQGIHEQYF. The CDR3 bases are TGTGCCAGCAGAGGCCCCGGACAGGGGATCCACGAGCAGTACTTC.

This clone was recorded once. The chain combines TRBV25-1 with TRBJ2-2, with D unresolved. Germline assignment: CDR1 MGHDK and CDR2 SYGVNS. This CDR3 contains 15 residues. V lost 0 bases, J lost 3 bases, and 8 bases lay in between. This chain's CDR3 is CASSEYFTDTGELFF. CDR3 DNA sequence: TGTGCCAGCAGTGAATATTTTACAGACACCGGGGAGCTGTTTTTT.